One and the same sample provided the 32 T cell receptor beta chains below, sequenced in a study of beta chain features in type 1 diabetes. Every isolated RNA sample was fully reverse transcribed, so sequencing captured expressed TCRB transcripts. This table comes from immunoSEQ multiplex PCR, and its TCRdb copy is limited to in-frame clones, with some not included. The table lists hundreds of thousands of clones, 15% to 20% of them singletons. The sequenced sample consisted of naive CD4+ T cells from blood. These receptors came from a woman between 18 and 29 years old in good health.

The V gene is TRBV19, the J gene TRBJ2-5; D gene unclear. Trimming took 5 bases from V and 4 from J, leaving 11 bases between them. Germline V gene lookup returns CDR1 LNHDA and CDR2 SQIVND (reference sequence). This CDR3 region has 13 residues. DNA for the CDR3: TGTGCCAGTAGTCCCCAGATTCGAGAGACCCAGTACTTC. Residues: CASSPQIRETQYF.

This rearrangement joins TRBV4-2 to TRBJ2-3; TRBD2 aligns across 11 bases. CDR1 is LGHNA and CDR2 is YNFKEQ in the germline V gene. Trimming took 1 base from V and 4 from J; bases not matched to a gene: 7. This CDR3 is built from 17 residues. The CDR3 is CASSQALAGGPADTQYF. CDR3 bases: TGTGCCAGCAGCCAAGCCTTAGCGGGAGGGCCGGCAGATACGCAGTATTTT.

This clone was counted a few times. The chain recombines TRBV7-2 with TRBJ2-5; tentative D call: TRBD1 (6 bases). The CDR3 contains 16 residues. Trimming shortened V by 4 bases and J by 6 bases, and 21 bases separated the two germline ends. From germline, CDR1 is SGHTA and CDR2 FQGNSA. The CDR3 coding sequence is TGTGCCAGCAGCTCTCATTCTCAGGGGCTCCGGCAGACCCAGTACTTC. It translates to CASSSHSQGLRQTQYF.

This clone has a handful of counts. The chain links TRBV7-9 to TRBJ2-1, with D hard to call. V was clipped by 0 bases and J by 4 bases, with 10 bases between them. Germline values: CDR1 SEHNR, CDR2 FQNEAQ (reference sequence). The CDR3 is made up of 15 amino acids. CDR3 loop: CASSLARTAYNEQFF. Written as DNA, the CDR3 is TGTGCCAGCAGCTTAGCGCGAACAGCTTACAATGAGCAGTTCTTC.

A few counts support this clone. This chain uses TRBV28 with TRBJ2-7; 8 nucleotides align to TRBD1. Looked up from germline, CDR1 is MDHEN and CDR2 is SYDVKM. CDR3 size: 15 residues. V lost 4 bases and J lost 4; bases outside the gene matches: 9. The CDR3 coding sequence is TGTGCCAGCAGTTCTGAAGGACAGGGTTATTACGAGCAGTACTTC. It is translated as CASSSEGQGYYEQYF.

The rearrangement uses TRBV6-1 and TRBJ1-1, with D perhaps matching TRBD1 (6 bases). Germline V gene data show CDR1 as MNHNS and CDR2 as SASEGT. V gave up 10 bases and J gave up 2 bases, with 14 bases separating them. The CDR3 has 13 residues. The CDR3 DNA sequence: TGTGCCACCAACAGGGTTGTAAACACTGAAGCTTTCTTT. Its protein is CATNRVVNTEAFF.

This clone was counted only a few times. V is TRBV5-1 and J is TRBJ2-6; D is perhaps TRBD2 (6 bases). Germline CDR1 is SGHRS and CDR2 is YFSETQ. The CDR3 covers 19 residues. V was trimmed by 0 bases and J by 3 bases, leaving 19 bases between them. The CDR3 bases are TGCGCCAGCAGCTTGGGACGGCGGGGCGGCCGGGATGGGGCCAACGTCCTGACTTTC. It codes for CASSLGRRGGRDGANVLTF.

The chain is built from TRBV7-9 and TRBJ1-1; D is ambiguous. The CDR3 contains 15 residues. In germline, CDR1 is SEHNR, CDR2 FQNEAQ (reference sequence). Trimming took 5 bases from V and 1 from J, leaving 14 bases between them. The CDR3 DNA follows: TGTGCCAGCAGCCACCGCGGACGGTCGAACACTGAAGCTTTCTTT. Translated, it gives CASSHRGRSNTEAFF.

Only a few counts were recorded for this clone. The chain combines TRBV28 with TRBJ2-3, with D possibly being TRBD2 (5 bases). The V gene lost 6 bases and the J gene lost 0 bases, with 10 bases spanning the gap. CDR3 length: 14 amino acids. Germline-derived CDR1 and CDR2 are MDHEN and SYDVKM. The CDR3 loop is CASRPRTSTDTQYF. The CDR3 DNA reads TGTGCCAGCAGACCCCGGACTAGCACAGATACGCAGTATTTT. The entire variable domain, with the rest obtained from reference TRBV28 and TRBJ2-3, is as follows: DVKVTQSSRYLVKRTGEKVFLECVQDMDHENMFWYRQDPGLGLRLIYFSYDVKMKEKGDIPEGYSVSREKKERFSLILESASTNQTSMYLCASRPRTSTDTQYFGPGTRLTVL.

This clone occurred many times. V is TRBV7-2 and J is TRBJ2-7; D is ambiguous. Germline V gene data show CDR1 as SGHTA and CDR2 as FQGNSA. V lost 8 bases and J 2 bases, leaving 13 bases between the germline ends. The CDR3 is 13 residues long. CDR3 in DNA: TGTGCCAGCCGTAGACTCCCAGCCTACGAGCAGTACTTC. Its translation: CASRRLPAYEQYF.

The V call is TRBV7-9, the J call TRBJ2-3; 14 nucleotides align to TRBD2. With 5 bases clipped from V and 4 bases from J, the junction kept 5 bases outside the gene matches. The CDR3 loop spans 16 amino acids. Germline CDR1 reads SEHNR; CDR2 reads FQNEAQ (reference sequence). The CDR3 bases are TGTGCCAGCAGCCGTGGACTAGCGGGAGGAGCAGATACGCAGTATTTT. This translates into CASSRGLAGGADTQYF.

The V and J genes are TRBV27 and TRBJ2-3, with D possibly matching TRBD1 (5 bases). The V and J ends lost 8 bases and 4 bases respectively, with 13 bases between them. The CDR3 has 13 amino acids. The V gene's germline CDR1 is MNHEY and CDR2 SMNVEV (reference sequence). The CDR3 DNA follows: TGTGCCAGCCGCAAGGGGTGGCCAGATACGCAGTATTTT. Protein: CASRKGWPDTQYF.

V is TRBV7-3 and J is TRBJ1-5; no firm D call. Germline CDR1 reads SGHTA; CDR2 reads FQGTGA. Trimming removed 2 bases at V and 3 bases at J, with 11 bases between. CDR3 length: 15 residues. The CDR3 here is CASSLWDGDNQPQHF. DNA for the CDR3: TGTGCCAGCAGCTTATGGGATGGGGACAATCAGCCCCAGCATTTT.

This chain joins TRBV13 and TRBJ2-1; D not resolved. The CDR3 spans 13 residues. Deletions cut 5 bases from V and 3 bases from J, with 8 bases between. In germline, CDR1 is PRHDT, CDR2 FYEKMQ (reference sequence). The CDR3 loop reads CASSPIVYNEQFF. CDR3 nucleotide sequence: TGTGCCAGCAGCCCCATAGTCTACAATGAGCAGTTCTTC.

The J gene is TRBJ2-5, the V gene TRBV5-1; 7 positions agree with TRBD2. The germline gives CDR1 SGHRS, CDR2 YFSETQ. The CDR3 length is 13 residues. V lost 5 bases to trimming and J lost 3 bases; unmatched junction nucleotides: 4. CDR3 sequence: CASRIAGEETQYF. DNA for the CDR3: TGCGCCAGCAGGATAGCGGGCGAAGAGACCCAGTACTTC. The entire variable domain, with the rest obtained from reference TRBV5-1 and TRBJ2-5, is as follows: KAGVTQTPRYLIKTRGQQVTLSCSPISGHRSVSWYQQTPGQGLQFLFEYFSETQRNKGNFPGRFSGRQFSNSRSEMNVSTLELGDSALYLCASRIAGEETQYFGPGTRLLVL.

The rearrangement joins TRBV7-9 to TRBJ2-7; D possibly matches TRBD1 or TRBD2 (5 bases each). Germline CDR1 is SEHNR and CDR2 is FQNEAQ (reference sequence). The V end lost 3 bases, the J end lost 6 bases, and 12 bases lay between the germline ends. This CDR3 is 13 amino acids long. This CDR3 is CASSFGSGSEQYF. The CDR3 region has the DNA TGTGCCAGCAGCTTTGGTTCAGGGAGCGAGCAGTACTTC.

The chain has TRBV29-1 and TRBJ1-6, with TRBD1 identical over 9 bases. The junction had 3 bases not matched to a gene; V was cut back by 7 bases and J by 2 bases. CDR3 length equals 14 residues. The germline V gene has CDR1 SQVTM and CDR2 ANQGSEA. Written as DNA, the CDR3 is TGCAGCGCCCGGACAGGGGCCTATAATTCACCCCTCCACTTT. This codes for CSARTGAYNSPLHF.

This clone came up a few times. CDR3 nucleotide sequence: TGTGCCAGCAGCTTGCGGGAGCCGGGTGAGCAGTTCTTC. Its translation: CASSLREPGEQFF. The chain is built from TRBV5-4 and TRBJ2-1, with a tentative D call TRBD2 (6 bases). The CDR3 totals 13 residues. The germline V gene encodes CDR1 SGHNT and CDR2 YYREEE (reference sequence). Trimming removed 1 base at V and 9 bases at J, with 11 bases between.

The DNA for the CDR3 is TGTGCCAGCAGTTTTGTCGGACAGGGTAGTTATGAGCAGTTCTTC. The encoded protein is CASSFVGQGSYEQFF. V usage is TRBV28 and J usage is TRBJ2-1; 8 positions agree with TRBD1. The CDR3 sequence is 15 residues long. Germline V lookup: CDR1 MDHEN, CDR2 SYDVKM. V lost 3 bases to trimming and J lost 8 bases; unmatched junction nucleotides: 9.

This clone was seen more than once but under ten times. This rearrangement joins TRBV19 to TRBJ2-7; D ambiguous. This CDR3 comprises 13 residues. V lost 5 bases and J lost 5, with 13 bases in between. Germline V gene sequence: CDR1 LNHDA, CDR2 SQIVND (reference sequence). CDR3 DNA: TGTGCCAGTAGTTTGGCCCTTATGGACGAGCAGTACTTC. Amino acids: CASSLALMDEQYF.

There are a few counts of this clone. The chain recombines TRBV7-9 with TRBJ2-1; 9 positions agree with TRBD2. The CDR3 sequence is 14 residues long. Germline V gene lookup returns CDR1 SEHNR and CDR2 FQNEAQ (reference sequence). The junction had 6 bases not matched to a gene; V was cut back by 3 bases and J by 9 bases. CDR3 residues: CASSLAGGLGEQFF. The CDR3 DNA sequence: TGTGCCAGCAGCTTGGCGGGAGGGTTGGGTGAGCAGTTCTTC.

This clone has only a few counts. The CDR3 sequence is CATSRLPELDEQFF. CDR3 nucleotide sequence: TGTGCCACCAGCAGGCTTCCTGAACTGGATGAGCAGTTCTTC. This chain links TRBV15 with TRBJ2-1; no clear D. CDR3 size: 14 residues. CDR1 LNHNV and CDR2 YYDKDF come from the germline V gene (reference sequence). Trimming stripped 3 bases from V and 8 bases from J, with 14 bases between. Full variable domain (remainder filled in from reference TRBV15 and TRBJ2-1): DAMVIQNPRYQVTQFGKPVTLSCSQTLNHNVMYWYQQKSSQAPKLLFHYYDKDFNNEADTPDNFQSRRPNTSFCFLDIRSPGLGDTAMYLCATSRLPELDEQFFGPGTRLTVL.

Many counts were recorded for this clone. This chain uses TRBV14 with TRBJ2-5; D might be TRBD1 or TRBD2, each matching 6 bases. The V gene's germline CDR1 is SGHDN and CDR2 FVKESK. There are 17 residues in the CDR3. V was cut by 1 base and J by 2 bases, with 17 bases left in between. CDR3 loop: CASSQGAGTHLQETQYF. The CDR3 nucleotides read TGTGCCAGCAGCCAAGGCGCGGGGACACATCTTCAAGAGACCCAGTACTTC.

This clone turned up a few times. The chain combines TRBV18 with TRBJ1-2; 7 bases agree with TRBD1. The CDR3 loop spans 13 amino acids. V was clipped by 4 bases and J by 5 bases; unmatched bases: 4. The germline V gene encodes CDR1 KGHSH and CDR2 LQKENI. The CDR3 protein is CASSHGQEYGYTF. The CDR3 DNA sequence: TGTGCCAGCTCACACGGACAGGAGTATGGCTACACCTTC.

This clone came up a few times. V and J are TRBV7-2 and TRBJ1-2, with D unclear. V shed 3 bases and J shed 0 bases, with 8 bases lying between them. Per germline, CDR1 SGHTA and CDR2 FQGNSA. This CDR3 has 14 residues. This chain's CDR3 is CASSLAASNYGYTF. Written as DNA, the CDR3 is TGTGCCAGCAGCTTGGCGGCATCTAACTATGGCTACACCTTC.

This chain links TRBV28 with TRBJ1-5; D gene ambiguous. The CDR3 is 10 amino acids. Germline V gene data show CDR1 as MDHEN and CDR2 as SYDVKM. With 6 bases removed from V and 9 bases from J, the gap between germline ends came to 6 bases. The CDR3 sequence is CASSRGPQHF. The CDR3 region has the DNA TGTGCCAGCAGCCGAGGGCCCCAGCATTTT.

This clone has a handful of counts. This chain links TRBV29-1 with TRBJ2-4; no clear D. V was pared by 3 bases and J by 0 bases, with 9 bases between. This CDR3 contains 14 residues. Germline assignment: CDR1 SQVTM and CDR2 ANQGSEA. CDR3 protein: CSVDPRLAKNIQYF. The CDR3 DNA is TGCAGCGTTGATCCGCGGCTAGCCAAAAACATTCAGTACTTC.

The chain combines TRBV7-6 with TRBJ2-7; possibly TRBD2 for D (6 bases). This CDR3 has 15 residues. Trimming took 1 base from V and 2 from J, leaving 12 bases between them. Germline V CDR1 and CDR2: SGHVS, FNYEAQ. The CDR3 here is CASSLGPGGTYEQYF. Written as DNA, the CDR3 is TGTGCCAGCAGCTTAGGCCCAGGCGGGACCTACGAGCAGTACTTC.

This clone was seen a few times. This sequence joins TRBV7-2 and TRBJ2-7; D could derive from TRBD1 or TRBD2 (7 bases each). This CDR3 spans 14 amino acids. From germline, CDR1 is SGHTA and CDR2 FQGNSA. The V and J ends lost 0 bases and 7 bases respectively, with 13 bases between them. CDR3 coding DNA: TGTGCCAGCAGCTTAGCGGCAGGGGGAGGGGAGCAGTACTTC. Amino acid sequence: CASSLAAGGGEQYF.

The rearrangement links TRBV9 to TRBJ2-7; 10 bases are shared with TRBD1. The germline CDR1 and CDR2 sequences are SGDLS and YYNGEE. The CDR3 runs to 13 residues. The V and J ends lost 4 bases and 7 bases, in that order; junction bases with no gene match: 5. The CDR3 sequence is CASSISDRGEQYF. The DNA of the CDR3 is TGTGCCAGCAGCATCTCGGACAGGGGGGAGCAGTACTTC. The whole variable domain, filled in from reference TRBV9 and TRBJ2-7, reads DSGVTQTPKHLITATGQRVTLRCSPRSGDLSVYWYQQSLDQGLQFLIQYYNGEERAKGNILERFSAQQFPDLHSELNLSSLELGDSALYFCASSISDRGEQYFGPGTRLTVT.

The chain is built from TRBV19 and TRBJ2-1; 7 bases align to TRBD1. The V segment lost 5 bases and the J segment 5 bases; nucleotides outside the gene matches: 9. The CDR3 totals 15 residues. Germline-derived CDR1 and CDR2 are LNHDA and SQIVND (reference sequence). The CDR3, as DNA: TGTGCCAGTAGTTCTCCGGGACAGACCGACAATGAGCAGTTCTTC. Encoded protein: CASSSPGQTDNEQFF.

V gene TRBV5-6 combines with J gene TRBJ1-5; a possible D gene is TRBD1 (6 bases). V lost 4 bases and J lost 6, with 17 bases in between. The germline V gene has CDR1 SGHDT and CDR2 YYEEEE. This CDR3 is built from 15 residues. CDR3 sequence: CASSRGTPQGQPQHF. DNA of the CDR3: TGTGCCAGCAGCCGTGGGACACCTCAAGGTCAGCCCCAGCATTTT.